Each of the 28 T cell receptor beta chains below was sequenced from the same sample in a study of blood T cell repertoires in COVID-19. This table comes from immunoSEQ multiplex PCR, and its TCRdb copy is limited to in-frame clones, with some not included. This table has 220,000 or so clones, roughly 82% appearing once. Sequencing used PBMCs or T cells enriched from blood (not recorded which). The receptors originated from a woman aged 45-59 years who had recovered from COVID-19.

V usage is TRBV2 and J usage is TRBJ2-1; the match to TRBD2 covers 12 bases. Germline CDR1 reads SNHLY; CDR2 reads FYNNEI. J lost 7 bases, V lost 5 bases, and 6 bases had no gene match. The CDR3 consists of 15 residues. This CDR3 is CASSLLAGGPNEQFF. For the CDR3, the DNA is TGTGCCAGCAGTTTGCTAGCGGGGGGGCCAAATGAGCAGTTCTTC.

CDR3 in amino acids: CASSEIGRENQPQHF. The CDR3 nucleotides read TGTGCCAGCAGTGAAATAGGTCGGGAGAATCAGCCCCAGCATTTT. The rearrangement links TRBV6-1 to TRBJ1-5; D is unclear. Trimming cost V 2 bases and J 4 bases, with 12 bases left between them. The germline V gene encodes CDR1 MNHNS and CDR2 SASEGT. The CDR3 has 15 amino acids.

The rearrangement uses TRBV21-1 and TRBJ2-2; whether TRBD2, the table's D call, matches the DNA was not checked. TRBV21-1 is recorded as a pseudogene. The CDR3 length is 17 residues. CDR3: CASSKYLAVANTGELFF. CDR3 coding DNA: TGTGCCAGCAGCAAATACCTAGCGGTAGCGAACACCGGGGAGCTGTTTTTT.

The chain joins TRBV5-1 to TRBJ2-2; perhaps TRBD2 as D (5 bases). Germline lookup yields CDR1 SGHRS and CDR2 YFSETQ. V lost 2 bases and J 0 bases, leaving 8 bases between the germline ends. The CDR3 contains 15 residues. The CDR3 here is CASSLSGSNTGELFF. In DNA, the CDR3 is TGCGCCAGCAGCTTAAGCGGATCGAACACCGGGGAGCTGTTTTTT.

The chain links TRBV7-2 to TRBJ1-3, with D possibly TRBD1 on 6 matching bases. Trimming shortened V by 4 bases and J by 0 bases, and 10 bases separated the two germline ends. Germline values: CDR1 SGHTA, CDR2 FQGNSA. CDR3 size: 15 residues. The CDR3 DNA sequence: TGTGCCAGCAGCTCCGGACAGCTCTCTGGAAACACCATATATTTT. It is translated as CASSSGQLSGNTIYF.

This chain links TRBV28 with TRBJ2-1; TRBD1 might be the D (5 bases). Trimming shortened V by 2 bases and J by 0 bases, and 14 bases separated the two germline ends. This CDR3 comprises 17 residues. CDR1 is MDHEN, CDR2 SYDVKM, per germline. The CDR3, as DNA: TGTGCCAGCAGTTTAGTACCCCCAGGGTACTCCTACAATGAGCAGTTCTTC. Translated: CASSLVPPGYSYNEQFF.

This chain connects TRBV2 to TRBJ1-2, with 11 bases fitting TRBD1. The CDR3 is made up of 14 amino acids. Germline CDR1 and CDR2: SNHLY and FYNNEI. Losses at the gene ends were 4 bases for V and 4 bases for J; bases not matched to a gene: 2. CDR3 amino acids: CASSVGQGGYGYTF. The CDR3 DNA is TGTGCCAGCAGTGTGGGACAGGGGGGCTATGGCTACACCTTC.

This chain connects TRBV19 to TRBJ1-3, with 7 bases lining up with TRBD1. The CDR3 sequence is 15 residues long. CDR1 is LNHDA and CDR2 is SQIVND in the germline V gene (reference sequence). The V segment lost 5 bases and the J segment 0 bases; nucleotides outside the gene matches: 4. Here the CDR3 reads CASSLDRSSGNTIYF. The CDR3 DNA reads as TGTGCCAGTAGTCTGGACAGGAGCTCTGGAAACACCATATATTTT.

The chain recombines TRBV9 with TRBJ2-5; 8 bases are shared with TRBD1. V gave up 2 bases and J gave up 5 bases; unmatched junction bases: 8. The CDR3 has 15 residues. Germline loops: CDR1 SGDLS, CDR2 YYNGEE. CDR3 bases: TGTGCCAGCAGCGTTCTCCAGGGGGCTTGGGAGACCCAGTACTTC. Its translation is CASSVLQGAWETQYF.

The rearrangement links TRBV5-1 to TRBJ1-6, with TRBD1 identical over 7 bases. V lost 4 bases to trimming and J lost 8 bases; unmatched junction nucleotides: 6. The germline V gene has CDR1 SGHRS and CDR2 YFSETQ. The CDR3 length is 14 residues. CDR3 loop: CASSPGQDYSPLHF. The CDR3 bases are TGCGCCAGCAGCCCTGGACAGGATTATTCACCCCTCCACTTT.

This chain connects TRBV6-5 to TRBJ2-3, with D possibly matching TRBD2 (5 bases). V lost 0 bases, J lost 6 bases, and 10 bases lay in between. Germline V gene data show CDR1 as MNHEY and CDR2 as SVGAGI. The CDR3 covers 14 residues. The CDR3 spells CASSYSRGFDTQYF. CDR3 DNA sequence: TGTGCCAGCAGTTACTCAAGAGGGTTTGATACGCAGTATTTT.

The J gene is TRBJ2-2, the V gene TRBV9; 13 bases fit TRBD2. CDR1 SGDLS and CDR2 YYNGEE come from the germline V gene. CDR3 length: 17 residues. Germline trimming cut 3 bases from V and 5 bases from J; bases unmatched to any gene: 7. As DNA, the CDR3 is TGTGCCAGCAGCGCCGGGACTAGCGGGGCTTTAACCGGGGAGCTGTTTTTT. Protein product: CASSAGTSGALTGELFF. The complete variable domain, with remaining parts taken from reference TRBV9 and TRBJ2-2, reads DSGVTQTPKHLITATGQRVTLRCSPRSGDLSVYWYQQSLDQGLQFLIQYYNGEERAKGNILERFSAQQFPDLHSELNLSSLELGDSALYFCASSAGTSGALTGELFFGEGSRLTVL.

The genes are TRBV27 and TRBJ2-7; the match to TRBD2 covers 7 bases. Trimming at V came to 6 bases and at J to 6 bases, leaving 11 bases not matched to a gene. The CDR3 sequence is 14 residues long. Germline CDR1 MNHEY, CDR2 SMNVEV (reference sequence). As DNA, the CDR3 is TGTGCCAGCAGCCTTGGGGAGGGAGTCCTCGAGCAGTACTTC. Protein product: CASSLGEGVLEQYF.

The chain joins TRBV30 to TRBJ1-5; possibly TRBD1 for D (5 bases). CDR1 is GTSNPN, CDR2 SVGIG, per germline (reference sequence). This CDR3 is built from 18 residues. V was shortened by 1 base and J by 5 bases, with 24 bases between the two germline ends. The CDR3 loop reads CAWSDGKAGGLSHQPQHF. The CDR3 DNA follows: TGTGCCTGGAGTGATGGAAAAGCTGGGGGACTTAGTCATCAGCCCCAGCATTTT.

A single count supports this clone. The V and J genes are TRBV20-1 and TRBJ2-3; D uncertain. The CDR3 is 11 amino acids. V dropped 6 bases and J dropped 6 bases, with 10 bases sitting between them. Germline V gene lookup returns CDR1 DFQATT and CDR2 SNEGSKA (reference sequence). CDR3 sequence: CSAPGADTQYF. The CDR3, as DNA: TGCAGTGCGCCCGGAGCGGATACGCAGTATTTT.

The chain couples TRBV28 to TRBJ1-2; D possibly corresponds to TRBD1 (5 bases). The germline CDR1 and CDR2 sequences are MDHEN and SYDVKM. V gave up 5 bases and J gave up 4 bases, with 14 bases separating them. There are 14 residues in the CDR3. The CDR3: CASSKALGGYGYTF. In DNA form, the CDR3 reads TGTGCCAGCAGTAAGGCCCTGGGGGGCTATGGCTACACCTTC.

CDR3 loop: CASSGRGGVGAITDTQYF. As DNA, the CDR3 is TGTGCCAGCAGCGGAAGAGGAGGGGTAGGGGCCATCACAGATACGCAGTATTTT. This chain joins TRBV7-9 and TRBJ2-3; tentative D call: TRBD2 (6 bases). Trimming cost V 5 bases and J 2 bases, with 23 bases left between them. The V gene's germline CDR1 is SEHNR and CDR2 FQNEAQ (reference sequence). This CDR3 has 18 amino acids.

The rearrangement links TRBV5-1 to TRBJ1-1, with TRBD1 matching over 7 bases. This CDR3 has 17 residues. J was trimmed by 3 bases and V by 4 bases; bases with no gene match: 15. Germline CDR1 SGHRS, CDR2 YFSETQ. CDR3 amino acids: CASSLDTPGQRHTEAFF. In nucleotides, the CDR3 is TGCGCCAGCAGCCTGGACACCCCGGGACAGAGACACACTGAAGCTTTCTTT.

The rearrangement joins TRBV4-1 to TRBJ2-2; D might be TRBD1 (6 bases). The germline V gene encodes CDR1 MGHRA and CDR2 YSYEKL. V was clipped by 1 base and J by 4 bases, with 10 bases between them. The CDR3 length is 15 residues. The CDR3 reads CASSQVQGGTGELFF. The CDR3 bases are TGCGCCAGCAGCCAAGTCCAAGGGGGCACCGGGGAGCTGTTTTTT.

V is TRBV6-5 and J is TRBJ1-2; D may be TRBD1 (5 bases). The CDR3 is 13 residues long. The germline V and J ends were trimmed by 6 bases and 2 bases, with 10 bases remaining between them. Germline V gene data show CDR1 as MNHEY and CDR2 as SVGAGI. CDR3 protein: CASSLQENYGYTF. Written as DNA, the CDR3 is TGTGCCAGCAGCTTACAGGAAAACTATGGCTACACCTTC.

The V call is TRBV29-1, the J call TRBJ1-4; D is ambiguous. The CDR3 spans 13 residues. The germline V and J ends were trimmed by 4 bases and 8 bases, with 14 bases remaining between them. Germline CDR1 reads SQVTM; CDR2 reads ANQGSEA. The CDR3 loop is CSVANTPGEKLFF. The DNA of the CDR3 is TGCAGCGTTGCGAACACCCCGGGGGAAAAACTGTTTTTT.

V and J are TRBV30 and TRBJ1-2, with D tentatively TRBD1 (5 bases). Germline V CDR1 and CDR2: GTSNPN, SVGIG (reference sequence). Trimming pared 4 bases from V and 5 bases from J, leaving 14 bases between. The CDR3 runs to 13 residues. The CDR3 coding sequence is TGTGCCTGGACCTACCGGAGGGGATATGGCTACACCTTC. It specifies CAWTYRRGYGYTF. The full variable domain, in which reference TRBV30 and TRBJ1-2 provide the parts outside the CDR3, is SQTIHQWPATLVQPVGSPLSLECTVEGTSNPNLYWYRQAAGRGLQLLFYSVGIGQISSEVPQNLSASRPQDRQFILSSKKLLLSDSGFYLCAWTYRRGYGYTFGSGTRLTVV.

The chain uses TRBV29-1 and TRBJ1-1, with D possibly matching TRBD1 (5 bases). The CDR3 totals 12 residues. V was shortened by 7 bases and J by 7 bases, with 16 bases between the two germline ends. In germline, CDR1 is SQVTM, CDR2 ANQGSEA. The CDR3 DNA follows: TGCAGCGCCGGTTTAGCGGGGCTTGAAGCTTTCTTT. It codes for CSAGLAGLEAFF.

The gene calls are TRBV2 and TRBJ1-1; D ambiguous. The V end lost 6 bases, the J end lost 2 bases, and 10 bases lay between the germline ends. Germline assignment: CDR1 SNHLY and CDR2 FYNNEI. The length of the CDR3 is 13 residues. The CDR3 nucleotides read TGTGCCAGCAGCGCCGACACCAACACTGAAGCTTTCTTT. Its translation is CASSADTNTEAFF.

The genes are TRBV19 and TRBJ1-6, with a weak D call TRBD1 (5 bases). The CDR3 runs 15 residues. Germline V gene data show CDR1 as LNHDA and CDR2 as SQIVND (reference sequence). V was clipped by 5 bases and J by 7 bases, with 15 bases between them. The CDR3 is CASSLDGQENSPLHF. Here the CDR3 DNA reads TGTGCCAGTAGTTTGGACGGACAAGAGAATTCACCCCTCCACTTT.

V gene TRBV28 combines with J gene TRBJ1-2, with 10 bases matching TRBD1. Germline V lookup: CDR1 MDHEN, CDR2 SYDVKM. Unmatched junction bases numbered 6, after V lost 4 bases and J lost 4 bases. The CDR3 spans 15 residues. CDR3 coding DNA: TGTGCCAGCAGTTCCGGGACAGGGGCTACCTATGGCTACACCTTC. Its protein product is CASSSGTGATYGYTF.

The CDR3 sequence: CATSDAGEQYF. The CDR3 DNA reads TGTGCCACCAGTGATGCGGGAGAGCAGTACTTC. V and J are TRBV24-1 and TRBJ2-7; possible D gene TRBD2, 6 bases. Trimming stripped 3 bases from V and 7 bases from J, with 6 bases between. The CDR3 length is 11 residues. Germline loops: CDR1 KGHDR, CDR2 SFDVKD.

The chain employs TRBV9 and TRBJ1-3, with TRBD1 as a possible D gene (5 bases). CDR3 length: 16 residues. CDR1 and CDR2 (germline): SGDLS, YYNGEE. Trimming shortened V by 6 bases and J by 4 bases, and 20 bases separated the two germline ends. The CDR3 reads CASTSGLRGSGNTIYF. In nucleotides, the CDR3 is TGTGCCAGCACCTCGGGACTGAGGGGATCAGGAAACACCATATATTTT.